Only a few counts were recorded for the clone carrying this T cell receptor (beta chain). Its antigen is not known. This sample was taken from a study of type 1 regulatory T cells. Looking at the study overall: T-allo10 is an in vitro-generated, Tr1-enriched CD4 T cell product specific for alloantigen. Study results and caveats: Type 1 regulatory T cells had a more restricted TCR repertoire than non-type 1 regulatory T cells.

TCRdb reanalysed the reads using MiXCR and keeps one entry per CDR3 protein. This sample yields 70,000 or so distinct CDR3 sequences, of which roughly 20% are seen a single time; roughly 8.3% belongs to the top ten. CDR3 length equals 14 residues. V lost 3 bases and J 2 bases, leaving 11 bases between the germline ends. The germline gives CDR1 DFQATT, CDR2 SNEGSKA (reference sequence). The receptor comes from a human donor in good health. Sequenced material: cultured type 1 regulatory T (Tr1) cells, either the whole culture or a sorted fraction (not recorded which). This chain joins TRBV20-1 and TRBJ1-5; D unclear. The chain's CDR3 is CSASPVFGNQPQHF. The CDR3 DNA is TGCAGTGCTAGCCCGGTGTTTGGCAATCAGCCCCAGCATTTT.